Listed here are 20 T cell receptor beta chains from one sample, sequenced in a study of T cell responses to AZD1222 COVID-19 vaccine. Measured with immunoSEQ multiplex PCR; TCRdb has only the in-frame clones, and not every one. The table includes more than 95,000 clones, approximately 80% detected once. The sample was peripheral blood, taken 28 days after the second AZD1222 dose. These receptors all come from an adult who received the AZD1222 COVID-19 vaccine.

V usage is TRBV6-2 or TRBV6-3 and J usage is TRBJ2-7, with D unresolved. CDR1 is MNHEY and CDR2 is SVGEGT in the germline V gene. V was trimmed by 2 bases and J by 2 bases, leaving 10 bases between them. The CDR3 is 14 amino acids. Here the CDR3 reads CASSYVQPPYEQYF. CDR3 DNA sequence: TGTGCCAGCAGTTACGTACAGCCCCCCTACGAGCAGTACTTC.

The chain is built from TRBV7-9 and TRBJ1-4, with D uncertain. The CDR3 totals 15 residues. Trimming took 2 bases from V and 5 from J, leaving 12 bases between them. From germline, CDR1 is SEHNR and CDR2 FQNEAQ (reference sequence). The CDR3 is CASSLSVGMNEKLFF. Written as DNA, the CDR3 is TGTGCCAGCAGCTTATCTGTCGGGATGAATGAAAAACTGTTTTTT.

The genes are TRBV10-2 and TRBJ2-7; D gene uncertain. There are 13 residues in the CDR3. V dropped 7 bases and J dropped 8 bases, with 18 bases sitting between them. Germline CDR1 and CDR2: WSHSY and SAAADI. As DNA, the CDR3 is TGCGCCAGCAACCCAGGCAGCTACGGGCAGCAGTACTTC. Translation: CASNPGSYGQQYF.

This chain links TRBV7-6 with TRBJ1-3, with TRBD1 matching 7 bases. Germline V lookup: CDR1 SGHVS, CDR2 FNYEAQ. CDR3 length: 15 amino acids. J was trimmed by 3 bases and V by 4 bases; bases with no gene match: 6. CDR3 DNA: TGTGCCAGCAGCTCGCAGACAGGGTATGGAAACACCATATATTTT. Translation: CASSSQTGYGNTIYF. The full variable domain, its missing parts supplied by reference TRBV7-6 and TRBJ1-3, is GAGVSQSPRYKVTKRGQDVALRCDPISGHVSLYWYRQALGQGPEFLTYFNYEAQQDKSGLPNDRFSAERPEGSISTLTIQRTEQRDSAMYRCASSSQTGYGNTIYFGEGSWLTVV.

The genes are TRBV19 and TRBJ2-1; D gene unclear. V was trimmed by 5 bases and J by 5 bases, leaving 19 bases between them. There are 16 residues in the CDR3. The germline V gene encodes CDR1 LNHDA and CDR2 SQIVND (reference sequence). The CDR3 loop reads CASSSRPVPENNEQFF. CDR3 nucleotide sequence: TGTGCCAGTAGTTCGAGACCGGTCCCGGAAAACAATGAGCAGTTCTTC.

This chain uses TRBV4-1 with TRBJ2-7; D ambiguous. V gave up 1 base and J gave up 3 bases, with 10 bases separating them. CDR1 is MGHRA, CDR2 YSYEKL, per germline. The CDR3 sequence is 14 residues long. In nucleotides, the CDR3 is TGCGCCAGCAGCCAAGGGTTAGAGAGCTACGAGCAGTACTTC. It is translated as CASSQGLESYEQYF.

This sequence joins TRBV7-2 and TRBJ1-4, with D unresolved. CDR3 size: 14 residues. Germline assignment: CDR1 SGHTA and CDR2 FQGNSA. The V end lost 1 base, the J end lost 10 bases, and 13 bases lay between the germline ends. CDR3 amino acids: CASSLVRKGGKLFF. The CDR3 DNA sequence: TGTGCCAGCAGCTTAGTGAGAAAAGGCGGAAAACTGTTTTTT.

The rearrangement links TRBV7-2 to TRBJ2-1, with D uncertain. The CDR3 consists of 15 residues. In germline, CDR1 is SGHTA, CDR2 FQGNSA. V was clipped by 1 base and J by 0 bases, with 7 bases between them. In DNA form, the CDR3 reads TGTGCCAGCAGCTTAGACAGCCGCTCCTACAATGAGCAGTTCTTC. It specifies CASSLDSRSYNEQFF.

Here the CDR3 DNA reads TGTGCCACCAGCAGAGGAGACGTGGCCGGGACACGGAAAGAGACCCAGTACTTC. Translation gives CATSRGDVAGTRKETQYF. V gene TRBV15 combines with J gene TRBJ2-5; TRBD1 is a possible D gene (6 bases). This CDR3 comprises 18 residues. Trimming took 1 base from V and 3 from J, leaving 21 bases between them. Germline CDR1 LNHNV, CDR2 YYDKDF (reference sequence).

In this sample, this clone turned up a few times. The genes are TRBV14 and TRBJ2-7, with 9 nucleotides matching TRBD2. Germline CDR1 is SGHDN and CDR2 is FVKESK. The CDR3 consists of 13 residues. V trimming: 3 bases; J trimming: 3 bases; junction bases outside the gene matches: 0. The CDR3 sequence is CASSQRGGYEQYF. The CDR3 bases are TGTGCCAGCAGCCAGCGGGGGGGCTACGAGCAGTACTTC.

This chain connects TRBV7-2 to TRBJ1-1, with TRBD1 identical over 7 bases. After removal of 6 bases from V and 2 bases from J, the junction contained 3 bases not matched to a gene. The length of the CDR3 is 13 residues. CDR1 is SGHTA, CDR2 FQGNSA, per germline. CDR3: CASSTGANTEAFF. CDR3 nucleotide sequence: TGTGCCAGCAGTACAGGGGCCAACACTGAAGCTTTCTTT.

CDR3 nucleotides: TGTGCCAGCTTCCCCGGGACAGAAGAGACCCAGTACTTC. Translating gives CASFPGTEETQYF. The chain carries TRBV18 and TRBJ2-5, with TRBD1 matching over 7 bases. CDR3 length: 13 residues. The germline gives CDR1 KGHSH, CDR2 LQKENI. Trimming at V came to 7 bases and at J to 3 bases, leaving 5 bases not matched to a gene. Supplemented by reference TRBV18 and TRBJ2-5, the full variable domain reads NAGVMQNPRHLVRRRGQEARLRCSPMKGHSHVYWYRQLPEEGLKFMVYLQKENIIDESGMPKERFSAEFPKEGPSILRIQQVVRGDSAAYFCASFPGTEETQYFGPGTRLLVL.

This sequence joins TRBV5-1 and TRBJ2-2; D unresolved. V was pared by 2 bases and J by 1 base, with 6 bases between. The CDR3 is 14 residues long. Germline CDR1 and CDR2: SGHRS and YFSETQ. Here the CDR3 DNA reads TGCGCCAGCAGCTTACTCAGGAACACCGGGGAGCTGTTTTTT. Translation gives CASSLLRNTGELFF.

The chain combines TRBV20-1 with TRBJ1-1; no definite D call. CDR3 length equals 13 residues. With 3 bases removed from V and 0 bases from J, the gap between germline ends came to 8 bases. Germline V gene sequence: CDR1 DFQATT, CDR2 SNEGSKA (reference sequence). DNA of the CDR3: TGCAGTGCTAGTAAGGAGATGAACACTGAAGCTTTCTTT. Translation: CSASKEMNTEAFF.

This clone was picked up one time. Other nucleotide sequences from this sample produce the same CDR3. The rearrangement links TRBV5-1 to TRBJ1-5; no clear D. V lost 0 bases, J lost 1 base, and 2 bases lay in between. The CDR3 spans 13 residues. CDR1 is SGHRS, CDR2 YFSETQ, per germline. CDR3 residues: CASSLGSNQPQHF. DNA of the CDR3: TGCGCCAGCAGCTTGGGGAGCAATCAGCCCCAGCATTTT.

The chain joins TRBV27 to TRBJ2-7; a weak D match, TRBD1 (5 bases). Trimming pared 3 bases from V and 2 bases from J, leaving 14 bases between. Germline CDR1 reads MNHEY; CDR2 reads SMNVEV (reference sequence). The CDR3 is 15 amino acids. The CDR3 nucleotides read TGTGCCAGCAGTTTCTCCAGGGTCAGCGCCTACGAGCAGTACTTC. Residues: CASSFSRVSAYEQYF.

V and J are TRBV5-1 and TRBJ2-5; D perhaps matches TRBD2 (6 bases). This CDR3 has 14 residues. Trimming removed 4 bases at V and 4 bases at J, with 14 bases between. Germline V gene data show CDR1 as SGHRS and CDR2 as YFSETQ. CDR3: CASSRGESRETQYF. The CDR3 nucleotides are TGCGCCAGCAGCCGCGGGGAGAGCAGAGAGACCCAGTACTTC. The variable domain in full, completed from reference TRBV5-1 and TRBJ2-5, reads KAGVTQTPRYLIKTRGQQVTLSCSPISGHRSVSWYQQTPGQGLQFLFEYFSETQRNKGNFPGRFSGRQFSNSRSEMNVSTLELGDSALYLCASSRGESRETQYFGPGTRLLVL.

V and J are TRBV28 and TRBJ1-2, with D tentatively TRBD1 (5 bases). The CDR3 sequence is 14 residues long. Trimming stripped 5 bases from V and 7 bases from J, with 17 bases between. The germline gives CDR1 MDHEN, CDR2 SYDVKM. CDR3 amino acids: CASSRRRDASGYTF. The DNA of the CDR3 is TGTGCCAGCAGTCGCCGAAGGGACGCTTCTGGCTACACCTTC.

The rearrangement joins TRBV10-1 to TRBJ2-2; D gene uncertain. Per germline, CDR1 WNHNN and CDR2 SYGVQD (reference sequence). Trimming shortened V by 0 bases and J by 0 bases, and 8 bases separated the two germline ends. The CDR3 length is 16 residues. CDR3 residues: CASSESAATNTGELFF. In DNA form, the CDR3 reads TGCGCCAGCAGTGAGTCGGCGGCTACGAACACCGGGGAGCTGTTTTTT.

V usage is TRBV20-1 and J usage is TRBJ1-1; D gene ambiguous. The V end was cut by 3 bases, the J end by 4 bases, with 12 bases between. CDR3 length equals 13 residues. The germline V gene has CDR1 DFQATT and CDR2 SNEGSKA (reference sequence). Here the CDR3 reads CSASSQFGTEAFF. The CDR3 nucleotides are TGCAGTGCTAGTTCCCAGTTTGGCACTGAAGCTTTCTTT.